This T cell receptor (beta chain) derives from a study of OX40 agonist ivuxolimab in advanced cancers. Study outcomes and limitations: Low levels of normalized T-cell clonal expansion also appeared in some nonresponders. No determination was made of the antigen specificity of the expanded peripheral T cells.

Germline CDR1 reads SNHLY; CDR2 reads FYNNEI. This CDR3 has 15 amino acids. Trimming removed 5 bases from V and 6 bases from J; junction bases left unmatched: 6. Here immunoSEQ multiplex PCR was the method, and the copy in TCRdb shows in-frame clones only, minus some. The table includes tens of thousands of clones, 80% to 95% detected once. This clone was recorded once. Its antigen is not identified. Baseline, cycle 4 day 1, and cycle 7 day 1 were the blood sampling points. The rearrangement links TRBV2 to TRBJ2-3; 12 nucleotides line up with TRBD2. The sample was CD4+ or CD8+ T cells sorted from blood, taken in a trial of the OX40 agonist ivuxolimab. The TCR was taken from an adult with an advanced solid tumor such as melanoma, head and neck, liver or kidney cancer. CDR3 sequence (DNA): TGTGCCAGCAGTAAACTAGCGGGGGGCGTGGATACGCAGTATTTT. This gives the protein CASSKLAGGVDTQYF. The variable domain in full, with the rest retrieved from reference TRBV2 and TRBJ2-3, is EPEVTQTPSHQVTQMGQEVILRCVPISNHLYFYWYRQILGQKVEFLVSFYNNEISEKSEIFDDQFSVERPDGSNFTLKIRSTKLEDSAMYFCASSKLAGGVDTQYFGPGTRLTVL.